This entry is about one TCR beta chain. As yet, its antigen is unknown. This record belongs to a study of cytomegalovirus exposure and HLA in healthy donors. CDR1 and CDR2 from the germline V gene are MNHEY and SVGAGI. This CDR3 contains 14 residues. V dropped 2 bases and J dropped 6 bases, with 13 bases sitting between them. PCR primers comprised 60 Vbeta and 13 Jbeta primers. TCRdb's copy holds only in-frame clones and misses some; the assay was immunoSEQ multiplex PCR. The top ten hold roughly 2% of the sample, which has under 150,000 clones, over 60% seen once. Whole-study findings and limits: A later analysis showed TCR association rates differing by HLA locus, peaking at DRB1 and lowest at HLA-C. Most of the CMV-associated TCR beta chains (in a later analysis) appeared to be HLA-restricted. A missense DCLRE1C variant was associated with V- and J-gene trimming of TCR beta chains in a later analysis, and an independent cohort replicated the association. There were several of the most significant clusters that appeared linked to common viral pathogens in a later analysis.

J is TRBJ1-1 and V is TRBV6-5; D unresolved. This sequence originates from a man aged 18 to 35 in good health and CMV-seronegative. The sequenced sample consisted of PBMCs. For the CDR3, the DNA is TGTGCCAGCAGTTACCTACGGGAGAAAGCTGAAGCTTTCTTT. Its protein product is CASSYLREKAEAFF.